Listed below are T cell receptor beta chains from one sample, sequenced in a study of T cell clones after liver transplantation. This table comes from immunoSEQ multiplex PCR, and its TCRdb copy is limited to in-frame clones, with some not included. The profile shows roughly 70,000 clones, 90% of them singletons. Sequenced material: CD4+ T cells from blood, taken before liver transplant. Receptors were obtained from a human donor who received a liver transplant. Each CDR3 is given with its conserved first and last residue. A D gene is named only where the DNA matches it firmly. Where a row states a size, it is once, few, many or the class of an expanded clone; other rows omit it.

j_call v_call clone_size d_call cdr3_nt cdr3_aa
TRBJ2-1 TRBV7-8 . TRBD2 TGTGCCAGCAGCTCCCGGACTAGCGGGACCACTGAGCAGTTCTTC CASSSRTSGTTEQFF
TRBJ2-2 TRBV12-5 . TRBD1 TGTGCTAGTGGTATTCGGACAGGGGGGAGGCGGGAGCTGTTTTTT CASGIRTGGRRELFF
TRBJ1-2 TRBV28 . TRBD1 TGTGCCAGCAGTTCCACAGGGGCCGGGGACTATGGCTACACCTTC CASSSTGAGDYGYTF
TRBJ2-4 TRBV6-1 . TRBD1 TGTGCCAGCAGTGAAATGGACAGGGGTCCCAAAAACATTCAGTACTTC CASSEMDRGPKNIQYF
TRBJ2-2 TRBV7-3 once TRBD1 TGTGCCAGCAGCCGACAGGGGGCGAACACCGGGGAGCTGTTTTTT CASSRQGANTGELFF
TRBJ2-5 TRBV4-3 . TRBD2 TGCGCCAGCAGCCAAGTTGGCGGGAGGGCCCAAGAGACCCAGTACTTC CASSQVGGRAQETQYF
TRBJ2-1 TRBV19 . . TGTGCCAGTAGTATCTCGGGCCCTGATGAGCAGTTCTTC CASSISGPDEQFF
TRBJ1-1 TRBV19 . TRBD1 TGTGCCAGTAGTATTTCAGGACAGGGGGTCCACACTGAAGCTTTCTTT CASSISGQGVHTEAFF
TRBJ2-3 TRBV6-6 . TRBD2 TGTGCCAGCAGCGGGAGGGACGCAGATACGCAGTATTTT CASSGRDADTQYF
TRBJ2-1 TRBV15 . . TGTGCCACCAGCAGAGGGGCAGGAAACGCTTACAATGAGCAGTTCTTC CATSRGAGNAYNEQFF
TRBJ2-5 TRBV5-4 . . TGTGCCAGCAGCCCTGGAGGGCGCATAGGGGCCGGTGAGACCCAGTACTTC CASSPGGRIGAGETQYF
TRBJ2-1 TRBV6-6 . . TGTGCCAGCAGTTACACCGGGACTGTAAACAATGAGCAGTTCTTC CASSYTGTVNNEQFF
TRBJ1-1 TRBV29-1 few . TGCAGCGCGGGACACCTGAACACTGAAGCTTTCTTT CSAGHLNTEAFF
TRBJ1-2 TRBV7-2 . . TGTGCCAGCAGCTTAAGACTCAGGTCCGCTAACTATGGCTACACCTTC CASSLRLRSANYGYTF
TRBJ2-1 TRBV2 . . TGTGCCAGCAGTGAACTCAATGAGCAGTTCTTC CASSELNEQFF
TRBJ1-2 TRBV25-1 . . TGTGCCAGCAGCCAAAATCTGGGGGCCCGAAACTATGGCTACACCTTC CASSQNLGARNYGYTF
TRBJ2-6 TRBV6-1 . . TGTGCCAGCAGTGCGACACAGGGCTCTGGGGCCAACGTCCTGACTTTC CASSATQGSGANVLTF
TRBJ2-2 TRBV29-1 . . TGCAGCGTTGCAGGGAAACCCGGGGAGCTGTTTTTT CSVAGKPGELFF
TRBJ1-2 TRBV29-1 . TRBD1 TGCAGCGGGGGTGGACAGGGGGCGCTTGGCTACACCTTC CSGGGQGALGYTF
TRBJ2-1 TRBV10-3 . . TGTGCCATCAGGGATAGCGGAGAAGTCTACAATGAGCAGTTCTTC CAIRDSGEVYNEQFF
TRBJ2-2 TRBV28 . TRBD1 TGTGCCAGCAGTTGGCGAACAGGGGGGCGAACCGGGGAGCTGTTTTTT CASSWRTGGRTGELFF